The 3 T cell receptor beta chains listed next were all sequenced from one sample in a study of shared clonotypes between healthy human individuals. Sequencing was performed with immunoSEQ multiplex PCR; in TCRdb, only in-frame clones are kept and a portion is missing. The sample shows 2 million to 2.5 million clones, roughly 92% of them seen only once. Sequencing input: naive CD4+ T cells from PBMCs. The subset denotes: CD45RA+ positively selected. The receptors were gathered from a young man in good health. Some clones in this sample may be carry-over from other donors' samples.

This chain connects TRBV5-5 to TRBJ1-2; TRBD1 matches at 9 bases. Germline V gives CDR1 SGHKS, CDR2 YYEKEE (reference sequence). The V segment lost 4 bases and the J segment 4 bases; nucleotides outside the gene matches: 5. The CDR3 runs to 14 residues. CDR3 region: CASSIQGAGYGYTF. DNA of the CDR3: TGTGCCAGCAGCATACAGGGGGCTGGCTATGGCTACACCTTC.

CDR3 nucleotides: TGCAGTGCCCCCGGAGTAGTTGGAGCTTTCTTT. Residues: CSAPGVVGAFF. The chain carries TRBV20-1 and TRBJ1-1; no reliable D call. This CDR3 comprises 11 residues. Between the trimmed V and J ends, which lost 6 bases and 10 bases, there was a span of 15 bases. Germline CDR1 reads DFQATT; CDR2 reads SNEGSKA (reference sequence).

The chain is built from TRBV15 and TRBJ2-2, with D perhaps TRBD1 (6 bases). Per the germline V gene, CDR1 is LNHNV and CDR2 is YYDKDF (reference sequence). This CDR3 region has 17 residues. V was clipped by 4 bases and J by 2 bases, with 17 bases between them. Here the CDR3 reads CATSTSWTASNTGELFF. The CDR3 DNA is TGTGCCACCAGCACCTCTTGGACAGCAAGCAACACCGGGGAGCTGTTTTTT.